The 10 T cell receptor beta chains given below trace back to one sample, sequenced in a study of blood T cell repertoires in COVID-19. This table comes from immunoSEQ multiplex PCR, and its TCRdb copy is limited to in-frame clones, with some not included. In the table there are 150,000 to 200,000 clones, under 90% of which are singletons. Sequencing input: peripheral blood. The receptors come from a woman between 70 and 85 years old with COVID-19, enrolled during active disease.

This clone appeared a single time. The CDR3 protein is CASSWGRVNQPQHF. CDR3 bases: TGTGCCAGCAGTTGGGGCAGGGTAAATCAGCCCCAGCATTTT. The chain couples TRBV28 to TRBJ1-5; D may be TRBD1 (5 bases). V gave up 4 bases and J gave up 4 bases, with 11 bases separating them. Germline CDR1 MDHEN, CDR2 SYDVKM. This CDR3 region has 14 residues.

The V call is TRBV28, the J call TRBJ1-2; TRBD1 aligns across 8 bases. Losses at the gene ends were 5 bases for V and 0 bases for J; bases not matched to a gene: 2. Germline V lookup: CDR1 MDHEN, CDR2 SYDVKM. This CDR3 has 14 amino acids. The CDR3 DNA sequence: TGTGCCAGCAGTCGACAGGGGTCTAACTATGGCTACACCTTC. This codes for CASSRQGSNYGYTF.

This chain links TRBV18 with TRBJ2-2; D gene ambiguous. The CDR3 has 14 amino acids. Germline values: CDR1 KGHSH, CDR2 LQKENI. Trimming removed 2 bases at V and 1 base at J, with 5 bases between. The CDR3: CASSPLQNTGELFF. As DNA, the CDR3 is TGTGCCAGCTCACCATTACAGAACACCGGGGAGCTGTTTTTT.

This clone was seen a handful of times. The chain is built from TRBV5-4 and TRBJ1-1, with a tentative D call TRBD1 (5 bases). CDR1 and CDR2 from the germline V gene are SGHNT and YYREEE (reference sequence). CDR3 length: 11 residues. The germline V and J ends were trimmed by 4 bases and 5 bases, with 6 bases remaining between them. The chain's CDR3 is CASSRGTEAFF. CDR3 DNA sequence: TGTGCCAGCAGCCGGGGGACTGAAGCTTTCTTT.

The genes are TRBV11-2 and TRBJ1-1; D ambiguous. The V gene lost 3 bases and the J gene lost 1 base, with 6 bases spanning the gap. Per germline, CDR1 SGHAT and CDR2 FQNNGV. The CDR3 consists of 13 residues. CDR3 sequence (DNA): TGTGCCAGCAGCTTTAACGGGAACACTGAAGCTTTCTTT. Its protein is CASSFNGNTEAFF.

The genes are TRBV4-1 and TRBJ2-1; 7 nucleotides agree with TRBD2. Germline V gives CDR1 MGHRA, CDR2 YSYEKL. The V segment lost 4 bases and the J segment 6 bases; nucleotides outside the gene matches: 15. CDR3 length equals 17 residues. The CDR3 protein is CASSLSGGRETSNEQFF. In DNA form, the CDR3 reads TGCGCCAGCAGCCTCTCCGGGGGGAGGGAAACGTCCAATGAGCAGTTCTTC.

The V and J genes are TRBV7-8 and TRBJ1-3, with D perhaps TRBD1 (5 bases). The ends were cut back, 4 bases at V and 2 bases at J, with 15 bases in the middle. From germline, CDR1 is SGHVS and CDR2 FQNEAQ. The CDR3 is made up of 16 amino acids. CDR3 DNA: TGTGCCAGCAGCTCCTTCGACAGAACGCCTGGAAACACCATATATTTT. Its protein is CASSSFDRTPGNTIYF.

In nucleotides, the CDR3 is TGTGCCAGCAGCATACTAGCGGAGCCCACAGATACGCAGTATTTT. Translation gives CASSILAEPTDTQYF. This sequence joins TRBV14 and TRBJ2-3; 8 bases fit TRBD2. CDR1 and CDR2 from the germline V gene are SGHDN and FVKESK. This CDR3 is built from 15 residues. The trim removed 5 bases at V and 2 bases at J, leaving 6 bases unmatched. The full variable domain, in which reference TRBV14 and TRBJ2-3 provide the parts outside the CDR3, is EAGVTQFPSHSVIEKGQTVTLRCDPISGHDNLYWYRRVMGKEIKFLLHFVKESKQDESGMPNNRFLAERTGGTYSTLKVQPAELEDSGVYFCASSILAEPTDTQYFGPGTRLTVL.

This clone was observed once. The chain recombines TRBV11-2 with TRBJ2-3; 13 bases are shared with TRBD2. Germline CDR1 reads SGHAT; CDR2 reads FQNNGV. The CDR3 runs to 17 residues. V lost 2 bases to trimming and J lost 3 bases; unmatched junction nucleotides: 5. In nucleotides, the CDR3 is TGTGCCAGCAGCTTAACTAGCGGGGGGGCCGTTACAGATACGCAGTATTTT. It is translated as CASSLTSGGAVTDTQYF.

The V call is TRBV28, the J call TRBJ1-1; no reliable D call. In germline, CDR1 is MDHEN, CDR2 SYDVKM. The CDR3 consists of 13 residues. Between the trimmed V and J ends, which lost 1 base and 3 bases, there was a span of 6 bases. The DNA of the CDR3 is TGTGCCAGCAGTTTATACGGGTACACTGAAGCTTTCTTT. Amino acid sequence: CASSLYGYTEAFF.